These T cell receptor beta chains were read from a single sample in a study of graft-versus-host responses after intestinal transplantation. Profiled with immunoSEQ multiplex PCR; TCRdb holds only in-frame clones, not every one. The sample has nearly 15,000 clones; approximately 59% are singletons. Source: ileum tissue, taken 524 days after transplant. The receptors were sampled from a human patient who received an intestinal transplant, so some T cells may come from the graft donor. The CDR3 runs from the conserved cysteine through the conserved F or W. The order of the fields is clone size, V gene, J gene, D gene, CDR3 protein, CDR3 DNA. A D gene is named only where the DNA matches it firmly. Only part of the rows carry a size: once, few, many, or a class if the clone is expanded.

size: -; V: TRBV5-6; J: TRBJ1-3; D: TRBD1; CDR3: CASSSTGQGAGNTIYF; DNA: TGTGCCAGCAGCTCGACGGGACAGGGGGCGGGAAACACCATATATTTT
size: -; V: TRBV30; J: TRBJ1-1; D: -; CDR3: CAWSSWGGRAPEAFF; DNA: TGTGCCTGGAGTTCCTGGGGAGGGAGAGCCCCTGAAGCTTTCTTT
size: -; V: TRBV9; J: TRBJ1-2; D: TRBD1; CDR3: CASSADREKRGYTF; DNA: TGTGCCAGCAGCGCAGACAGGGAGAAACGTGGCTACACCTTC
size: -; V: TRBV10-3; J: TRBJ1-6; D: TRBD1; CDR3: CAISGYSGQYNSPLHF; DNA: TGTGCCATCAGTGGCTATTCGGGACAGTATAATTCACCCCTCCACTTT
size: -; V: TRBV14; J: TRBJ2-7; D: -; CDR3: CASSQGTGFSYEQYF; DNA: TGTGCCAGCAGCCAAGGAACGGGGTTCTCCTACGAGCAGTACTTC
size: -; V: TRBV19; J: TRBJ2-7; D: TRBD1; CDR3: CASSPWDSPYEQYF; DNA: TGTGCCAGTAGTCCGTGGGACAGCCCCTACGAGCAGTACTTC
size: -; V: TRBV27; J: TRBJ1-2; D: -; CDR3: CASSSTGYGYTF; DNA: TGTGCCAGCAGTTCAACAGGCTATGGCTACACCTTC
size: -; V: TRBV9; J: TRBJ1-6; D: -; CDR3: CASNEGSYNSPLHF; DNA: TGTGCCAGCAATGAGGGCTCCTATAATTCACCCCTCCACTTT
size: -; V: TRBV5-4; J: TRBJ1-1; D: TRBD1; CDR3: CASSLGPGQGKDEAFF; DNA: TGTGCCAGCAGCTTGGGACCGGGACAGGGGAAAGATGAAGCTTTCTTT
size: -; V: TRBV18; J: TRBJ2-7; D: -; CDR3: CASSPSPGAYEQYF; DNA: TGTGCCAGCTCACCATCACCAGGGGCCTACGAGCAGTACTTC
size: -; V: TRBV30; J: TRBJ1-3; D: -; CDR3: CAWSGPPGNTIYF; DNA: TGTGCCTGGAGTGGGCCCCCCGGAAACACCATATATTTT
size: -; V: TRBV7-2; J: TRBJ1-3; D: -; CDR3: CASSPQRGGNTIYF; DNA: TGTGCCAGCAGCCCACAAAGAGGCGGAAACACCATATATTTT
size: -; V: TRBV27; J: TRBJ2-1; D: TRBD2; CDR3: CASSPAGGSNEQFF; DNA: TGTGCCAGCAGTCCAGCGGGGGGGTCCAATGAGCAGTTCTTC
size: -; V: TRBV6-1; J: TRBJ2-7; D: -; CDR3: CASSEGQAWSYEQYF; DNA: TGTGCCAGCAGTGAAGGGCAGGCCTGGTCCTACGAGCAGTACTTC
size: -; V: TRBV7-2; J: TRBJ2-4; D: -; CDR3: CASSNQEDIQYF; DNA: TGTGCCAGCAGCAACCAGGAGGACATTCAGTACTTC
size: large; V: TRBV30; J: TRBJ1-1; D: TRBD1; CDR3: CAWQGDRRTEAFF; DNA: TGTGCCTGGCAAGGGGACAGGAGGACTGAAGCTTTCTTT
size: -; V: TRBV19; J: TRBJ1-3; D: -; CDR3: CASSIDARGAGNTIYF; DNA: TGTGCCAGTAGTATAGATGCCAGGGGAGCTGGAAACACCATATATTTT
size: -; V: TRBV7-2; J: TRBJ2-3; D: -; CDR3: CASSPAVFTDTQYF; DNA: TGTGCCAGCAGCCCAGCGGTTTTCACAGATACGCAGTATTTT
size: -; V: TRBV5-1; J: TRBJ2-7; D: -; CDR3: CASSLWSQGGISYEQYF; DNA: TGCGCCAGCAGCTTGTGGTCCCAGGGTGGGATTTCCTACGAGCAGTACTTC
size: -; V: TRBV6-5; J: TRBJ2-1; D: TRBD2; CDR3: CASSSEAGDYNEQFF; DNA: TGTGCCAGCAGTTCGGAAGCGGGGGACTACAATGAGCAGTTCTTC
size: few; V: TRBV27; J: TRBJ2-7; D: -; CDR3: CASSLSATNEQYF; DNA: TGTGCCAGCAGTTTATCTGCGACTAACGAGCAGTACTTC
size: few; V: TRBV27; J: TRBJ1-2; D: -; CDR3: CASRQGRGQDGYTF; DNA: TGTGCCAGCCGTCAGGGCAGGGGACAAGATGGCTACACCTTC
size: -; V: TRBV11-2; J: TRBJ1-1; D: -; CDR3: CASRPTASNTEAFF; DNA: TGTGCCAGCAGACCGACAGCCTCGAACACTGAAGCTTTCTTT
size: -; V: TRBV5-8; J: TRBJ1-4; D: TRBD1; CDR3: CASSLAEAYDREEKLFF; DNA: TGTGCCAGCAGCTTGGCTGAGGCATATGACAGGGAAGAAAAACTGTTTTTT
size: -; V: TRBV30; J: TRBJ1-1; D: -; CDR3: CACKDYRERSNTEAFF; DNA: TGTGCCTGTAAAGATTACAGGGAAAGATCGAACACTGAAGCTTTCTTT
size: -; V: TRBV4-3; J: TRBJ2-7; D: TRBD2; CDR3: CASSQTGTSGGSSYEQYF; DNA: TGCGCCAGCAGCCAGACCGGGACTAGCGGGGGGAGCTCCTACGAGCAGTACTTC
size: -; V: TRBV4-3; J: TRBJ2-3; D: TRBD1; CDR3: CASSQEVQGATDTQYF; DNA: TGCGCCAGCAGCCAAGAGGTCCAGGGGGCCACAGATACGCAGTATTTT
size: -; V: TRBV6-1; J: TRBJ1-1; D: -; CDR3: CASSEVRQKNTEAFF; DNA: TGTGCCAGCAGTGAAGTGAGGCAAAAGAACACTGAAGCTTTCTTT
size: -; V: TRBV7-9; J: TRBJ1-6; D: -; CDR3: CASSTSGSNNSPLHF; DNA: TGTGCCAGCAGCACCTCAGGCTCCAATAATTCACCCCTCCACTTT
size: few; V: TRBV10-3; J: TRBJ2-1; D: -; CDR3: CAISESGANNEQFF; DNA: TGTGCCATCAGTGAGTCGGGGGCCAACAATGAGCAGTTCTTC
size: -; V: TRBV30; J: TRBJ1-2; D: TRBD1; CDR3: CAWSSGQGGGYTF; DNA: TGTGCCTGGAGTTCCGGACAGGGAGGTGGCTACACCTTC
size: -; V: TRBV7-2; J: TRBJ1-5; D: TRBD1; CDR3: CASSLEGTGDQPQHF; DNA: TGTGCCAGCAGCTTAGAGGGGACAGGGGATCAGCCCCAGCATTTT
size: -; V: TRBV4-3; J: TRBJ2-4; D: TRBD1; CDR3: CASSQERGQAAKNIQYF; DNA: TGCGCCAGCAGCCAAGAGAGGGGACAGGCAGCCAAAAACATTCAGTACTTC
size: -; V: TRBV5-1; J: TRBJ2-3; D: -; CDR3: CASSLELAGTDTQYF; DNA: TGCGCCAGCAGCTTGGAGCTAGCAGGCACAGATACGCAGTATTTT
size: few; V: TRBV5-1; J: TRBJ2-5; D: TRBD1; CDR3: CASSPQGAGETQYF; DNA: TGCGCCAGCAGCCCCCAGGGGGCGGGGGAGACCCAGTACTTC
size: -; V: TRBV7-8; J: TRBJ2-7; D: TRBD1; CDR3: CASSLQGQMSGEQYF; DNA: TGTGCCAGCAGCTTACAGGGACAGATGTCAGGCGAGCAGTACTTC
size: few; V: TRBV11-3; J: TRBJ2-5; D: TRBD1; CDR3: CASSRTGGQETQYF; DNA: TGTGCCAGCAGCCGGACAGGGGGCCAAGAGACCCAGTACTTC
size: -; V: TRBV7-8; J: TRBJ1-5; D: TRBD1; CDR3: CASSLSWTGQGQPQHF; DNA: TGTGCCAGCAGCCTCAGTTGGACAGGGCAGGGTCAGCCCCAGCATTTT
size: -; V: TRBV5-4; J: TRBJ1-2; D: -; CDR3: CASSLAVELYGYTF; DNA: TGTGCCAGCAGCTTGGCCGTAGAATTATATGGCTACACCTTC
size: -; V: TRBV18; J: TRBJ2-4; D: -; CDR3: CASSPGHGRNIQYF; DNA: TGTGCCAGCTCACCGGGACACGGAAGAAACATTCAGTACTTC
size: -; V: TRBV6-5; J: TRBJ1-4; D: -; CDR3: CASSYLQDSPMFF; DNA: TGTGCCAGCAGTTACCTACAGGACAGTCCAATGTTTTTT
size: few; V: TRBV19; J: TRBJ2-1; D: TRBD2; CDR3: CASSMGLAGGPVGDEQFF; DNA: TGTGCCAGTAGTATGGGACTAGCGGGGGGGCCTGTTGGAGATGAGCAGTTCTTC
size: -; V: TRBV11-3; J: TRBJ2-7; D: -; CDR3: CASSLNPGFSYEQYF; DNA: TGTGCCAGCAGCTTAAATCCGGGTTTCTCCTACGAGCAGTACTTC
size: -; V: TRBV5-1; J: TRBJ1-1; D: TRBD1; CDR3: CASSRTGENTEAFF; DNA: TGCGCCAGCAGCAGGACAGGGGAAAATACTGAAGCTTTCTTT
size: few; V: TRBV5-6; J: TRBJ1-3; D: TRBD1; CDR3: CASSPSYGQGQGNTIYF; DNA: TGTGCCAGCAGCCCCTCCTATGGACAGGGTCAGGGAAACACCATATATTTT
size: once; V: TRBV6-6; J: TRBJ2-5; D: TRBD2; CDR3: CASSFSGGARGTQYF; DNA: TGTGCCAGCAGTTTTAGCGGGGGGGCTCGGGGGACCCAGTACTTC
size: -; V: TRBV14; J: TRBJ1-6; D: -; CDR3: CASSQEVGRSPLHF; DNA: TGTGCCAGCAGCCAAGAAGTGGGGAGGTCACCCCTCCACTTT
size: -; V: TRBV29-1; J: TRBJ1-1; D: TRBD1; CDR3: CSTAGTGASTEAFF; DNA: TGCAGCACGGCCGGGACAGGGGCTTCCACTGAAGCTTTCTTT
size: few; V: TRBV6-5; J: TRBJ1-6; D: TRBD1; CDR3: CASKDRGFSPLHF; DNA: TGTGCCAGCAAGGACAGGGGGTTCTCACCCCTCCACTTT
size: -; V: TRBV7-8; J: TRBJ2-1; D: -; CDR3: CASSLVWALNNEQFF; DNA: TGTGCCAGCAGCTTGGTGTGGGCGCTAAACAATGAGCAGTTCTTC
size: few; V: TRBV6-5; J: TRBJ1-6; D: TRBD1; CDR3: CASRRQGTYNSPLHF; DNA: TGTGCCAGCAGGAGACAGGGCACCTATAATTCACCCCTCCACTTT
size: few; V: TRBV4-3; J: TRBJ1-3; D: -; CDR3: CASSQTTGSGNTIYF; DNA: TGCGCCAGCAGCCAAACGACAGGTTCTGGAAACACCATATATTTT
size: -; V: TRBV30; J: TRBJ2-5; D: -; CDR3: CAWQQDSLGETQYF; DNA: TGTGCCTGGCAACAAGACAGTTTAGGAGAGACCCAGTACTTC